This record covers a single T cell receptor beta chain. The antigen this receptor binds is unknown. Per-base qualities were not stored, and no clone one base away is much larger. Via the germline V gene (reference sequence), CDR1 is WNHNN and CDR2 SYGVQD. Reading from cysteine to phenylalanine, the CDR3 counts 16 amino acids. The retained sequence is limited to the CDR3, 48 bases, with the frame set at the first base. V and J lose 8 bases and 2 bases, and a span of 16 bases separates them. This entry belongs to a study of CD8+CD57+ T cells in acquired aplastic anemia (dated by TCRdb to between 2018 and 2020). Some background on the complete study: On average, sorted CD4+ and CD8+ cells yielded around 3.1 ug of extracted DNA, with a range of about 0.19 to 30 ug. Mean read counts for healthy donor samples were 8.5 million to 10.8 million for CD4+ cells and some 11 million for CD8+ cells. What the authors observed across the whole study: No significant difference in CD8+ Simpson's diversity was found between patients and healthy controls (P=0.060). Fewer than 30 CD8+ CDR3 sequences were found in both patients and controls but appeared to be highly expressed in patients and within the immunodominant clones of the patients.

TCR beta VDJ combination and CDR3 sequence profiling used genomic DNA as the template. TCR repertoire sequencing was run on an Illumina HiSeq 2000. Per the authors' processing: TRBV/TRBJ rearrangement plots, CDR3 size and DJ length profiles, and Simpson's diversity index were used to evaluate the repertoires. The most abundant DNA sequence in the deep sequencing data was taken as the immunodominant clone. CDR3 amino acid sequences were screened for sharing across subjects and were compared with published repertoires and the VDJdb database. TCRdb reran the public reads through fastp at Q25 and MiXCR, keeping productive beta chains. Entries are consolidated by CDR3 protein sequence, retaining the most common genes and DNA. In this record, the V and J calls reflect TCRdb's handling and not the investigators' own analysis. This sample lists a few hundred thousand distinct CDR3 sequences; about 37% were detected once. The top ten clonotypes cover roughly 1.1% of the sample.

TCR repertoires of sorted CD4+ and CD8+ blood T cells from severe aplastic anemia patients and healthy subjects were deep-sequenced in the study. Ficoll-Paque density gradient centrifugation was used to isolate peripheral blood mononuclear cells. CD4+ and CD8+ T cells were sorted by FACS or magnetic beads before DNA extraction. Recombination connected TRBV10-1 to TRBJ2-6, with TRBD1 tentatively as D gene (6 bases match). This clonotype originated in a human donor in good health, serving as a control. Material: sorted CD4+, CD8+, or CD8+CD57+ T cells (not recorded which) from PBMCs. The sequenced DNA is TGCGCCAGCGCCCCAGGGGCGGATACTGGGGCCAACGTCCTGACTTTC. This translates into CASAPGADTGANVLTF.